Each of the 27 T cell receptor beta chains below was sequenced from the same sample in a study of T cell responses to AZD1222 COVID-19 vaccine. Method: immunoSEQ multiplex PCR; TCRdb's copy keeps in-frame clones and lacks some. The table has around 94,000 clones, around 82% seen once. Sequencing used peripheral blood, obtained on day 0 of AZD1222 vaccination. These TCRs come from an adult in good health.

The V and J genes are TRBV3-1 (or the pseudogene TRBV3-2) and TRBJ2-5, with 12 bases identical to TRBD2. Per the germline V gene, CDR1 is LGHDT and CDR2 is YNNKEL (reference sequence). This CDR3 comprises 16 residues. J lost 2 bases, V lost 6 bases, and 7 bases had no gene match. The CDR3 DNA follows: TGTGCCAGCAGGCGGGAACTAGCGGGGGGACAAGAGACCCAGTACTTC. Its protein is CASRRELAGGQETQYF.

For the CDR3, the DNA is TGTGCCAGTAGTATCGGTTGGCAGGGGGCAGGTGGCGGGGAGCTGTTTTTT. Translation gives CASSIGWQGAGGGELFF. This chain joins TRBV19 and TRBJ2-2; 8 positions match TRBD1. The CDR3 loop spans 17 amino acids. V shed 3 bases, J shed 7 bases, and the junction held 13 bases outside the gene matches. Germline loops: CDR1 LNHDA, CDR2 SQIVND (reference sequence). Variable domain in full (rest from reference TRBV19 and TRBJ2-2): DGGITQSPKYLFRKEGQNVTLSCEQNLNHDAMYWYRQDPGQGLRLIYYSQIVNDFQKGDIAEGYSVSREKKESFPLTVTSAQKNPTAFYLCASSIGWQGAGGGELFFGEGSRLTVL.

This clone occurred once. This chain connects TRBV6-6 to TRBJ1-2; the match to TRBD1 covers 11 bases. The CDR3 extends over 17 amino acids. Trimming took 5 bases from V and 0 from J; bases not matched to a gene: 8. Per the germline V gene, CDR1 is MNHNY and CDR2 is SVGAGI (reference sequence). For the CDR3, the DNA is TGTGCCAGCAGTCCTAGGACAGGGGGCCAAGCTAACTATGGCTACACCTTC. Its protein is CASSPRTGGQANYGYTF.

On this clone: Its ends do not fully match the called genes, so a read error is possible. This CDR3 is also generated by other DNA sequences in the sample. This chain connects TRBV11-3 to TRBJ2-3, with D possibly TRBD2 on 5 matching bases. The CDR3 is 14 amino acids. The V gene's germline CDR1 is SGHNT and CDR2 YENEEA. In DNA form, the CDR3 reads TGTGCCAGCAGCCTAGAGAGGGTCACAGATACGCAGTATTTT. This codes for CASSLERVTDTQYF.

This clone was seen only a few times. V is TRBV7-2 and J is TRBJ2-6; no clear D. Per the germline V gene, CDR1 is SGHTA and CDR2 is FQGNSA. The CDR3 sequence is 15 residues long. V dropped 1 base and J dropped 2 bases, with 6 bases sitting between them. The CDR3 protein is CASSLGAAGANVLTF. The DNA for the CDR3 is TGTGCCAGCAGCTTAGGGGCTGCTGGGGCCAACGTCCTGACTTTC.

This chain connects TRBV7-8 to TRBJ1-2; D possibly corresponds to TRBD1 (6 bases). V shed 6 bases and J shed 5 bases, with 22 bases lying between them. This CDR3 has 16 residues. Germline CDR1 SGHVS, CDR2 FQNEAQ. CDR3 bases: TGTGCCAGCAGGTCGACCTGGACCGGGGGGCCGTATGGCTACACCTTC. It codes for CASRSTWTGGPYGYTF. The full variable domain, with the rest looked up from reference TRBV7-8 and TRBJ1-2, is GAGVSQSPRYKVAKRGQDVALRCDPISGHVSLFWYQQALGQGPEFLTYFQNEAQLDKSGLPSDRFFAERPEGSVSTLKIQRTQQEDSAVYLCASRSTWTGGPYGYTFGSGTRLTVV.

The CDR3 DNA reads as TGTGCTACGAAGACCTCAGGGAGCAATCAGCCCCAGCATTTT. Encoded protein: CATKTSGSNQPQHF. The rearrangement uses TRBV12-5 and TRBJ1-5, with a possible D match to TRBD1 (5 bases). Trimming removed 10 bases at V and 1 base at J, with 14 bases between. Germline V gene sequence: CDR1 LGHNT, CDR2 FRNRAP. The length of the CDR3 is 14 residues.

This clone came up a few times. This chain links TRBV7-5 with TRBJ1-5; TRBD1 reflects the table's D call only, with no check against the DNA. TRBV7-5 is marked as a pseudogene. The CDR3 loop spans 18 amino acids. CDR3 in amino acids: CARSYADRSGYSNQPQHF. DNA for the CDR3: TGTGCCAGAAGCTACGCCGACAGATCCGGCTATAGCAATCAGCCCCAGCATTTT.

The chain combines TRBV6-6 with TRBJ1-5; TRBD1 might be the D (5 bases). V was clipped by 6 bases and J by 5 bases, with 20 bases between them. Germline CDR1 is MNHNY and CDR2 is SVGAGI (reference sequence). CDR3 length: 16 amino acids. Written as DNA, the CDR3 is TGTGCCAGCAGCCGTCACAGGAAGGGCACGGATCAGCCCCAGCATTTT. It yields the protein CASSRHRKGTDQPQHF.

The chain links TRBV14 to TRBJ2-1; 8 bases agree with TRBD2. The trim removed 1 base at V and 7 bases at J, leaving 3 bases unmatched. The CDR3 extends over 14 amino acids. The germline CDR1 and CDR2 sequences are SGHDN and FVKESK. The CDR3: CASSQAGGRNEQFF. Here the CDR3 DNA reads TGTGCCAGCAGCCAAGCGGGGGGGCGGAATGAGCAGTTCTTC.

The J gene is TRBJ2-3, the V gene TRBV18; D gene ambiguous. The CDR3 extends over 13 amino acids. V lost 6 bases and J lost 3, with 10 bases in between. Germline V gives CDR1 KGHSH, CDR2 LQKENI. As DNA, the CDR3 is TGTGCCAGCTCCCCCCTGAGGACAGATACGCAGTATTTT. As protein: CASSPLRTDTQYF.

J is TRBJ1-1 and V is TRBV30; D is undetermined. CDR1 is GTSNPN, CDR2 SVGIG, per germline (reference sequence). This CDR3 comprises 12 residues. Trimming left V 3 bases short and J 0 bases short, with 5 bases between. DNA for the CDR3: TGTGCCTGGAGCAGAATGAACACTGAAGCTTTCTTT. It specifies CAWSRMNTEAFF.

This clone was detected only once. This sequence joins TRBV28 and TRBJ2-1, with 8 bases aligning to TRBD1. Germline-derived CDR1 and CDR2 are MDHEN and SYDVKM. The J segment lost 7 bases and the V segment lost 3 bases, leaving 8 bases of the junction unmatched. The CDR3 has 15 residues. The CDR3 DNA is TGTGCCAGCAGTTTGCAGGGGGCAACATTGAATGAGCAGTTCTTC. This codes for CASSLQGATLNEQFF.

The chain is built from TRBV7-2 and TRBJ2-3; D is ambiguous. Germline V gene data show CDR1 as SGHTA and CDR2 as FQGNSA. This CDR3 has 12 residues. The V and J ends lost 5 bases and 6 bases respectively, with 9 bases between them. As DNA, the CDR3 is TGTGCCAGCAGCGAATCGTCCGATACGCAGTATTTT. Translated, it gives CASSESSDTQYF.

The chain links TRBV5-1 to TRBJ2-3; D gene ambiguous. The length of the CDR3 is 13 residues. With 4 bases removed from V and 1 base from J, the gap between germline ends came to 7 bases. Germline V gene sequence: CDR1 SGHRS, CDR2 YFSETQ. The CDR3 loop reads CASSQVGTDTQYF. The CDR3 DNA is TGCGCCAGCAGCCAGGTGGGCACAGATACGCAGTATTTT.

The CDR3 region has the DNA TGTGCCAGCAGTTTAGAGCAGGGCAATCAGCCCCAGCATTTT. Translated: CASSLEQGNQPQHF. The V call is TRBV27, the J call TRBJ1-5, with D unresolved. This CDR3 is 14 amino acids long. V was trimmed by 2 bases and J by 2 bases, leaving 7 bases between them. Per the germline V gene, CDR1 is MNHEY and CDR2 is SMNVEV (reference sequence).

The CDR3 spells CASSQELLGQSDGYTF. DNA of the CDR3: TGTGCCAGCAGCCAAGAACTTTTAGGACAGTCTGATGGCTACACCTTC. The V and J genes are TRBV3-1 (or the pseudogene TRBV3-2) and TRBJ1-2; a possible D gene is TRBD1 (6 bases). Germline V gene sequence: CDR1 LGHDT, CDR2 YNNKEL (reference sequence). The CDR3 sequence is 16 residues long. Trimming removed 0 bases from V and 6 bases from J, with 17 bases in between.

The genes are TRBV6-5 and TRBJ1-2, with 11 bases that match TRBD1. Germline CDR1 is MNHEY and CDR2 is SVGAGI. Losses at the gene ends were 6 bases for V and 7 bases for J; bases not matched to a gene: 4. This CDR3 has 13 amino acids. This chain's CDR3 is CASSRTGGLGYTF. The CDR3 nucleotides are TGTGCCAGCAGCCGGACAGGGGGCCTTGGCTACACCTTC.

The gene calls are TRBV3-1 (or the pseudogene TRBV3-2) and TRBJ2-2; 7 bases line up with TRBD2. The CDR3 runs to 15 residues. Germline V gene sequence: CDR1 LGHDT, CDR2 YNNKEL (reference sequence). Germline trimming cut 4 bases from V and 4 bases from J; bases unmatched to any gene: 6. The CDR3 loop is CASSPGGGPTGELFF. The CDR3 region has the DNA TGTGCCAGCAGCCCGGGCGGGGGTCCCACCGGGGAGCTGTTTTTT.

V gene TRBV19 combines with J gene TRBJ2-1; no clear D gene. Trimming shortened V by 5 bases and J by 5 bases, and 13 bases separated the two germline ends. The CDR3 length is 14 residues. In germline, CDR1 is LNHDA, CDR2 SQIVND (reference sequence). The CDR3 protein is CASSFASAHNEQFF. DNA for the CDR3: TGTGCCAGTAGTTTCGCCAGCGCCCACAATGAGCAGTTCTTC.

The gene calls are TRBV29-1 and TRBJ1-2, with 7 positions matching TRBD1. The V gene end was trimmed by 4 bases and the J gene end by 8 bases; junction bases not matched to a gene: 7. This CDR3 contains 12 residues. In germline, CDR1 is SQVTM, CDR2 ANQGSEA. CDR3 DNA sequence: TGCAGCGTTGCGAGGGGGCGCGGGGGCTACACCTTC. Its translation: CSVARGRGGYTF.

CDR3 amino acids: CASRRGTGAGVRRPQHF. The CDR3 nucleotides read TGTGCCAGTAGAAGGGGGACAGGTGCGGGGGTTCGGAGGCCCCAGCATTTT. The genes are TRBV19 and TRBJ1-5; 8 bases line up with TRBD1. CDR1 LNHDA and CDR2 SQIVND come from the germline V gene (reference sequence). The CDR3 spans 17 residues. J lost 9 bases, V lost 6 bases, and 19 bases had no gene match.

The J gene is TRBJ1-1, the V gene TRBV11-2; D gene uncertain. V was shortened by 4 bases and J by 10 bases, with 13 bases between the two germline ends. This CDR3 comprises 12 residues. Germline V gives CDR1 SGHAT, CDR2 FQNNGV. CDR3 loop: CASSSSTWGAFF. CDR3 DNA sequence: TGTGCCAGCAGCTCCTCGACTTGGGGAGCTTTCTTT.

The chain carries TRBV14 and TRBJ1-6; D gene uncertain. The V end lost 0 bases, the J end lost 9 bases, and 6 bases lay between the germline ends. Germline values: CDR1 SGHDN, CDR2 FVKESK. The CDR3 extends over 13 amino acids. DNA for the CDR3: TGTGCCAGCAGCCAAGAGGTTGGTTCACCCCTCCACTTT. Its translation: CASSQEVGSPLHF.

In this sample, this clone turned up once. At one of its ends the junction is not consistent with the germline gene, which may arise from a read error. The rearrangement uses TRBV19 and TRBJ1-5; the match to TRBD1 covers 8 bases. The CDR3 is 10 residues long. The V gene's germline CDR1 is LNHDA and CDR2 SQIVND (reference sequence). CDR3 in amino acids: CASSVRDRTF. DNA for the CDR3: TGTGCCAGTAGTGTCCGGGACAGGACCTTT.

The J gene is TRBJ2-2, the V gene TRBV24-1; no clear D gene. The germline gives CDR1 KGHDR, CDR2 SFDVKD. Trimming shortened V by 5 bases and J by 4 bases, and 7 bases separated the two germline ends. CDR3 length equals 13 residues. The chain's CDR3 is CATSARVTGELFF. CDR3 nucleotide sequence: TGTGCCACCAGTGCCCGGGTCACCGGGGAGCTGTTTTTT.

The genes are TRBV20-1 and TRBJ2-7, with unresolved D. V gave up 6 bases and J gave up 3 bases, with 6 bases separating them. The germline V gene encodes CDR1 DFQATT and CDR2 SNEGSKA (reference sequence). CDR3 size: 10 residues. The CDR3 DNA sequence: TGCAGTGCCGGCGGCTACGAGCAGTACTTC. Translation gives CSAGGYEQYF.